The source of this T cell receptor (beta chain) is a study of cytomegalovirus exposure and HLA in healthy donors. Whole-study results and caveats: TCR sequences were mostly rare, though some public TCRs occurred in many donors. The study put 150 or so TCR beta chains on its list as cytomegalovirus-associated.

Between the trimmed V and J ends, which lost 5 bases and 4 bases, there was a span of 15 bases. This CDR3 region has 15 residues. The V gene's germline CDR1 is SGHTA and CDR2 FQGNSA. Vbeta (60) and Jbeta (13) primers were used in the PCR. TCRdb keeps only in-frame clones here, not all; method: immunoSEQ multiplex PCR. This table has about 89,000 clones, approximately 74% appearing once. Comments on this clone: Its antigen is unknown.

The source of this sequence is a male donor in good health and CMV-seronegative. The sequenced material came from PBMCs. The chain employs TRBV7-2 and TRBJ1-3; maybe TRBD1 (6 bases). The CDR3 nucleotides read TGTGCCAGCAGCCCTCGGACAGTTATCGGAAACACCATATATTTT. Protein: CASSPRTVIGNTIYF.